This passage covers 10 T cell receptor beta chains from one sample sequenced in a study of graft-versus-host responses after intestinal transplantation. For these TCRs, the target antigens are not known. Here immunoSEQ multiplex PCR was the method, and the copy in TCRdb shows in-frame clones only, minus some. The table has about 99,000 clones, 85% to 95% seen once. The specimen comprised unstimulated CD8+ T cells sorted from spleen or lymph node cells, sampled before transplant. The receptors come from a human donor who was the organ donor for an intestinal transplant.

This chain joins TRBV11-2 and TRBJ2-7, with 7 bases lining up with TRBD2. V gave up 3 bases and J gave up 4 bases; unmatched junction bases: 6. The CDR3 covers 14 residues. The germline gives CDR1 SGHAT, CDR2 FQNNGV. The CDR3 sequence is CASSLPSGTYEQYF. The CDR3 nucleotides are TGTGCCAGCAGCTTGCCGAGCGGGACTTACGAGCAGTACTTC.

The chain combines TRBV6-5 with TRBJ2-2; TRBD2 matches at 7 bases. Germline V gene data show CDR1 as MNHEY and CDR2 as SVGAGI. Losses at the gene ends were 8 bases for V and 5 bases for J; bases not matched to a gene: 8. The CDR3 is made up of 14 amino acids. This CDR3 is CASAGVGYTGELFF. The CDR3 coding sequence is TGTGCCAGCGCGGGAGTTGGGTATACCGGGGAGCTGTTTTTT.

This sequence joins TRBV6-1 and TRBJ2-7; D not resolved. V dropped 4 bases and J dropped 0 bases, with 7 bases sitting between them. Germline CDR1 is MNHNS and CDR2 is SASEGT. This CDR3 region has 13 residues. The CDR3 loop reads CASSAQNSYEQYF. DNA of the CDR3: TGTGCCAGCAGTGCACAGAACTCCTACGAGCAGTACTTC.

This chain joins TRBV6-5 and TRBJ2-7, with D perhaps TRBD2 (5 bases). Trimming took off 8 bases at V and 0 bases at J, with 8 bases between the two ends. The CDR3 runs 12 residues. CDR1 MNHEY and CDR2 SVGAGI come from the germline V gene. The chain's CDR3 is CASPSPSYEQYF. CDR3 sequence (DNA): TGTGCCAGCCCTAGCCCCTCCTACGAGCAGTACTTC.

The CDR3, as DNA: TGTGCCAGCAGTGAACCCAACAGGCAGCTCAATGAAAAACTGTTTTTT. It is translated as CASSEPNRQLNEKLFF. This sequence joins TRBV25-1 and TRBJ1-4, with D possibly being TRBD1 (5 bases). The CDR3 length is 16 residues. Per the germline V gene, CDR1 is MGHDK and CDR2 is SYGVNS. Trimming pared 2 bases from V and 5 bases from J, leaving 15 bases between. Together with reference TRBV25-1 and TRBJ1-4, the CDR3 gives the full variable domain: EADIYQTPRYLVIGTGKKITLECSQTMGHDKMYWYQQDPGMELHLIHYSYGVNSTEKGDLSSESTVSRIRTEHFPLTLESARPSHTSQYLCASSEPNRQLNEKLFFGSGTQLSVL.

This clone was seen just once. The genes are TRBV6-6 and TRBJ1-4; D ambiguous. The CDR3 contains 13 residues. Germline loops: CDR1 MNHNY, CDR2 SVGAGI (reference sequence). Trimming removed 4 bases from V and 5 bases from J, with 8 bases in between. In nucleotides, the CDR3 is TGTGCCAGCAGTTCAGTTCCCAATGAAAAACTGTTTTTT. Amino acids: CASSSVPNEKLFF.

The chain couples TRBV5-4 to TRBJ2-1, with 12 bases aligning to TRBD2. V lost 3 bases, J lost 4 bases, and 2 bases stayed unmatched. This CDR3 has 15 amino acids. Germline CDR1 reads SGHNT; CDR2 reads YYREEE (reference sequence). This CDR3 reads CASSWGTSGYNEQFF. DNA of the CDR3: TGTGCCAGCAGCTGGGGGACTAGCGGGTACAATGAGCAGTTCTTC.

The chain couples TRBV2 to TRBJ2-7; maybe TRBD2 (6 bases). Trimming left V 8 bases short and J 3 bases short, with 11 bases between. The CDR3 totals 12 residues. CDR1 is SNHLY, CDR2 FYNNEI, per germline. CDR3 nucleotides: TGTGCCAGCGTAGCGGAGTTCTACGAGCAGTACTTC. Its translation: CASVAEFYEQYF.

In its sample, this clone was seen a few times. The rearrangement joins TRBV2 to TRBJ2-7; TRBD2 matches at 10 bases. The CDR3 loop spans 13 amino acids. After removal of 8 bases from V and 5 bases from J, the junction contained 6 bases not matched to a gene. Germline CDR1 and CDR2: SNHLY and FYNNEI. The CDR3 coding sequence is TGTGCCAGCCTAGCGGGAGAACGGGACGAGCAGTACTTC. Translation: CASLAGERDEQYF.

This sequence joins TRBV12-5 and TRBJ2-5; the match to TRBD2 covers 15 bases. J gave up 5 bases and V 5 bases, and 15 bases lay outside the gene matches. The V gene's germline CDR1 is LGHNT and CDR2 FRNRAP. The length of the CDR3 is 19 residues. The CDR3 region has the DNA TGTGCTAGTGGTAACCCTTCACCGGGACTAGCGGGGGGCGGGGAGACCCAGTACTTC. It is translated as CASGNPSPGLAGGGETQYF.